Below, 14 T cell receptor beta chains from the same sample are listed, as sequenced in a study of blood T cell repertoires in COVID-19. Here immunoSEQ multiplex PCR was the method, and the copy in TCRdb shows in-frame clones only, minus some. The sample lists about 180,000 clones, roughly 81% seen once, with under 7% in the top ten. Material: peripheral blood. These receptors all come from a woman aged 50 to 60 with COVID-19, enrolled during active disease.

V usage is TRBV4-2 and J usage is TRBJ2-3; TRBD2 matches at 10 bases. CDR1 and CDR2 from the germline V gene are LGHNA and YNFKEQ. This CDR3 has 16 residues. With V trimmed by 1 base and J by 5 bases, 6 bases remained unmatched. The DNA of the CDR3 is TGTGCCAGCAGCCAAGCAAGCGGGGGGGCTGGAGATACGCAGTATTTT. Its protein product is CASSQASGGAGDTQYF.

This chain links TRBV18 with TRBJ2-7; TRBD1 matches 8 bases. The CDR3 loop spans 14 amino acids. The germline V gene has CDR1 KGHSH and CDR2 LQKENI. J gave up 2 bases and V 5 bases, and 5 bases lay outside the gene matches. The CDR3 protein is CASSSPGQAYEQYF. The CDR3 DNA follows: TGTGCCAGCTCATCTCCGGGACAGGCCTACGAGCAGTACTTC.

The rearrangement uses TRBV10-2 and TRBJ2-1; no reliable D call. V was pared by 3 bases and J by 0 bases, with 9 bases between. CDR3 length equals 15 residues. From germline, CDR1 is WSHSY and CDR2 SAAADI. The DNA of the CDR3 is TGCGCCAGCAGTGAATTACAGAGCTCCTACAATGAGCAGTTCTTC. Amino acids: CASSELQSSYNEQFF.

The chain has TRBV6-1 and TRBJ2-3, with TRBD1 as a possible D gene (6 bases). V lost 3 bases to trimming and J lost 3 bases, with 7 bases between them. The germline CDR1 and CDR2 sequences are MNHNS and SASEGT. This CDR3 contains 13 residues. This chain's CDR3 is CASSDQGTDTQYF. The CDR3 region has the DNA TGTGCCAGCAGTGATCAGGGGACAGATACGCAGTATTTT.

V usage is TRBV5-4 and J usage is TRBJ2-5, with 7 positions matching TRBD1. With V trimmed by 0 bases and J by 6 bases, 2 bases remained unmatched. CDR1 and CDR2 (germline): SGHNT, YYREEE (reference sequence). The CDR3 loop spans 13 amino acids. The CDR3 loop reads CASSLGQGQTQYF. CDR3 nucleotides: TGTGCCAGCAGCTTGGGACAGGGACAGACCCAGTACTTC.

This clone showed up just a few times. The chain recombines TRBV5-1 with TRBJ1-2, with a weak D call TRBD1 (5 bases). The CDR3 runs 14 residues. Germline V gene lookup returns CDR1 SGHRS and CDR2 YFSETQ. V was pared by 0 bases and J by 4 bases, with 10 bases between. CDR3 residues: CASSLGRVLYGYTF. Written as DNA, the CDR3 is TGCGCCAGCAGCTTGGGCAGGGTCCTCTATGGCTACACCTTC.

The V and J genes are TRBV7-9 and TRBJ2-7; D not resolved. Germline V CDR1 and CDR2: SEHNR, FQNEAQ (reference sequence). The CDR3 extends over 12 amino acids. V shed 6 bases and J shed 3 bases, with 9 bases lying between them. The DNA for the CDR3 is TGTGCCAGCAGTAAATCAGACTACGAGCAGTACTTC. It codes for CASSKSDYEQYF.

The chain recombines TRBV7-3 with TRBJ2-1; TRBD2 matches 7 bases. The CDR3 consists of 14 residues. V shed 3 bases and J 9 bases; nucleotides not matched to a gene: 8. Germline V lookup: CDR1 SGHTA, CDR2 FQGTGA. CDR3 bases: TGTGCCAGCAGCTTCTCGACTAGCCCGGGTGAGCAGTTCTTC. This sequence encodes CASSFSTSPGEQFF.

This clone was detected once. CDR3 protein: CASSGQPNTGELFF. As DNA, the CDR3 is TGTGCCAGCAGCGGACAACCCAACACCGGGGAGCTGTTTTTT. The gene calls are TRBV11-2 and TRBJ2-2, with D perhaps TRBD1 (5 bases). Germline values: CDR1 SGHAT, CDR2 FQNNGV. CDR3 size: 14 residues. Trimming took off 5 bases at V and 2 bases at J, with 9 bases between the two ends.

The V gene is TRBV19, the J gene TRBJ1-2; the D gene is possibly TRBD1 (5 bases). CDR3 length: 14 residues. Germline lookup yields CDR1 LNHDA and CDR2 SQIVND (reference sequence). V was shortened by 1 base and J by 6 bases, with 12 bases between the two germline ends. The CDR3 DNA follows: TGTGCCAGTAGTATAGCGTTCGACAGCCATGGCTACACCTTC. As protein: CASSIAFDSHGYTF.

A few counts support this clone. The chain carries TRBV21-1 and TRBJ2-5; no DNA check was done on the table's D call, TRBD1. TRBV21-1 counts as a pseudogene. The CDR3 loop spans 18 amino acids. The CDR3 is CASSKILESGQGAETQYF. The CDR3 DNA follows: TGTGCCAGCAGCAAGATATTAGAATCGGGACAGGGCGCTGAGACCCAGTACTTC.

The chain has TRBV7-2 and TRBJ1-3, with 8 bases that match TRBD1. Germline V gene lookup returns CDR1 SGHTA and CDR2 FQGNSA. The CDR3 runs 17 residues. V lost 1 base, J lost 0 bases, and 5 bases stayed unmatched. DNA of the CDR3: TGTGCCAGCAGCTTAGAGATGCAGGGGGCCTCTGGAAACACCATATATTTT. Amino acids: CASSLEMQGASGNTIYF.

This clone was found a few times. This chain uses TRBV7-2 with TRBJ2-2; TRBD2 matches 8 bases. CDR1 and CDR2 from the germline V gene are SGHTA and FQGNSA. The V segment lost 4 bases and the J segment 4 bases; nucleotides outside the gene matches: 17. The CDR3 contains 19 residues. The CDR3 DNA follows: TGTGCCAGCAGCTCGACGCCTTGGACTAGCATTTCGATCACCGGGGAGCTGTTTTTT. This codes for CASSSTPWTSISITGELFF.

V and J are TRBV9 and TRBJ2-7; 11 nucleotides match TRBD2. This CDR3 spans 15 amino acids. CDR1 and CDR2 from the germline V gene are SGDLS and YYNGEE. Trimming took 2 bases from V and 2 from J; bases not matched to a gene: 3. The CDR3 spells CASSVTSGATYEQYF. As DNA, the CDR3 is TGTGCCAGCAGCGTGACTAGCGGGGCTACCTACGAGCAGTACTTC.